A single sample gave rise to the 2 T cell receptor beta chains below, sequenced in a study of T-cell reconstitution after alpha-beta-depleted transplantation in children. For TCRbeta, the library was prepared with unique molecular identifiers. Using its own MiXCR run on the PCR reads, TCRdb lists one record per CDR3 protein. This sample has about a million distinct CDR3 sequences, with roughly 29% found just once. Sequencing was performed on PBMCs, mostly from graft donor cells, taken 360 days after TCRalphabeta/CD19-depleted stem cell transplant. These receptors all stem from a boy less than two years old who had a stem cell transplant for SCID, so the T cells may come from the graft donor.

This chain joins TRBV28 and TRBJ2-3; 10 nucleotides align to TRBD1. This CDR3 spans 17 amino acids. Trimming at V came to 3 bases and at J to 6 bases, leaving 12 bases not matched to a gene. Germline loops: CDR1 MDHEN, CDR2 SYDVKM. The chain's CDR3 is CASSFLDRGGAGDTQYF. In nucleotides, the CDR3 is TGTGCCAGCAGTTTCCTGGACAGGGGGGGAGCAGGGGATACGCAGTATTTT.

The V call is TRBV14, the J call TRBJ2-7; D call uncertain. Looked up from germline, CDR1 is SGHDN and CDR2 is FVKESK. Trimming took off 0 bases at V and 7 bases at J, with 10 bases between the two ends. The CDR3 spans 13 residues. The DNA of the CDR3 is TGTGCCAGCAGCCAAGATCGGTCTCGGGAGCAGTACTTC. Protein: CASSQDRSREQYF.